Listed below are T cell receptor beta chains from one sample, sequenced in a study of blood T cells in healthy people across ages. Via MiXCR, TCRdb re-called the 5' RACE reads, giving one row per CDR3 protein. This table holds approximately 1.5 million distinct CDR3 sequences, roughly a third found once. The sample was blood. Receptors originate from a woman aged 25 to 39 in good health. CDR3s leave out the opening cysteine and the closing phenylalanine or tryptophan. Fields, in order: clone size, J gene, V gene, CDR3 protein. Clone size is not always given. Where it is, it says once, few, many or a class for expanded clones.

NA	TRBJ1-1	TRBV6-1	ASRHRGGTEAF
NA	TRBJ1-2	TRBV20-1	SAGDRGRNGYT
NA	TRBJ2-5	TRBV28	ASSLDGTGATQY
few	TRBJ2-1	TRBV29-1	SVEPYNEQF
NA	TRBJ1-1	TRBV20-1	SARVSHPDSSYTEAF
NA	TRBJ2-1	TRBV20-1	SALTSGGAFEQF
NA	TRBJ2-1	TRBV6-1	ASIWGTAYNEQF
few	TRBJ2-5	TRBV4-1	ASSQGRARGAKETQY
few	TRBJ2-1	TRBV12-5	ASTLRQVDNEQF
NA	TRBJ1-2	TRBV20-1	SASEAANYGYT
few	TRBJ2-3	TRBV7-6	ASSPQRGGLDTQY
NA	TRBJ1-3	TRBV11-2	ASSPARKGSVY
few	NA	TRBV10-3	AIRGNLHEQY
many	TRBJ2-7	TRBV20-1	SATAGALPSQY
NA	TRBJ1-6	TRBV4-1	ASSSRGGALH
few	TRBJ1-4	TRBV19	ASKESATNEKLF
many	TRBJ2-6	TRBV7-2	ASSQVRYSGANVLT
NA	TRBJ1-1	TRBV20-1	SARYQTVNTEAF
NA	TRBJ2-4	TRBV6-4	ASNRWEGLAGDPCTIKY
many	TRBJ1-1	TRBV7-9	ASSSPALNTEAF
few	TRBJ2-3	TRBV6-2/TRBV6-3	ASSYFTSGSYSTDTQY
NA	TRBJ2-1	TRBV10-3	AISDPGGEQF
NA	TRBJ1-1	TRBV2	ASSVRPSNTEAF
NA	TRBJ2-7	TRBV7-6	AGSPFTGTGVYEQY
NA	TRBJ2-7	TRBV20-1	SARDLVRVGISYEQY
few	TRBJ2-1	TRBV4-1	ASSQVDLGFGNEQF
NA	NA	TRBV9	ASSQGTSGALSYEQY
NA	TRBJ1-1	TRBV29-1	SAPGQGAEAF
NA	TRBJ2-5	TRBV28	ASSFPGRSEETQY
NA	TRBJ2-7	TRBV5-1	ASGLGLAGYLEQY
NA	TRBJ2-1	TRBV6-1	ASSDRVGNEQF
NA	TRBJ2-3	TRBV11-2	TSSLAAITDTQY
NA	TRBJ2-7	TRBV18	ASSPLATSYEQY
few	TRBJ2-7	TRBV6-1	ASSEAEGSYEQY
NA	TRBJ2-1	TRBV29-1	SAGADNEQF
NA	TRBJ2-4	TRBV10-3	AISEPDLTAKNIQY
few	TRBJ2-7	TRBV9	ASSVGSSGAYEQY
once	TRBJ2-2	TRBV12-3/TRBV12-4	ASSLLLTGGTGELF
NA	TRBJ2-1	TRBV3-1	ASSQRPLGLAGEYEQF
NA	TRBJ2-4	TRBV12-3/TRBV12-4	ASSLTEGGKNIQY
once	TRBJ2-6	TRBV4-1	ASSQDQNGLSGANVLT
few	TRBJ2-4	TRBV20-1	SARSGVMENIQY
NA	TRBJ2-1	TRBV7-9	ASSRTTKQF
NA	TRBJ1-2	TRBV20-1	SATGTDYNYGYT
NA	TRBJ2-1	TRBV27	ASSLWGTAQYNEQF
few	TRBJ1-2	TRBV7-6	ASSSLEDRGRLVGYT
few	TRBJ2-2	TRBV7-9	ASSLDQGPNTGELF
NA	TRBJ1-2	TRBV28	ATRALNGYT
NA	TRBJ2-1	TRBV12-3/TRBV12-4	ASSLWASGKVEQF
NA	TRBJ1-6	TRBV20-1	SARDLGWSSYNSPLH